A single sample is the source of the 6 T cell receptor beta chains below, sequenced in a study of shared T cell receptors in the human thymus. The data were produced by immunoSEQ multiplex PCR, yet TCRdb's version contains in-frame clones alone and is incomplete. The table lists over 60,000 clones, roughly 95% of them singletons. Specimen: thymocytes. The origin of the receptors is a human donor.

The CDR3 DNA is TGCGCCAGCAGCCCGGATCGGGACAGGGCCTACGAGCAGTACTTC. It encodes CASSPDRDRAYEQYF. The chain is built from TRBV5-1 and TRBJ2-7, with TRBD1 matching 9 bases. This CDR3 has 15 amino acids. The germline V gene has CDR1 SGHRS and CDR2 YFSETQ. V gave up 4 bases and J gave up 2 bases; unmatched junction bases: 7.

This clone was picked up a small number of times. V is TRBV13 and J is TRBJ1-1; D is unclear. V dropped 1 base and J dropped 0 bases, with 15 bases sitting between them. The CDR3 has 17 amino acids. Germline V gene data show CDR1 as PRHDT and CDR2 as FYEKMQ (reference sequence). Here the CDR3 reads CASSLVFRPGVNTEAFF. As DNA, the CDR3 is TGTGCCAGCAGCTTAGTGTTCCGTCCGGGAGTGAACACTGAAGCTTTCTTT.

V is TRBV16 and J is TRBJ1-2, with D possibly being TRBD1 (6 bases). This CDR3 is built from 17 residues. Trimming took 0 bases from V and 4 from J, leaving 18 bases between them. Per germline, CDR1 KGHSY and CDR2 FQNENV. The CDR3 coding sequence is TGTGCCAGCAGCCAATCATTAAAGGGGGATGGAATCTATGGCTACACCTTC. It encodes CASSQSLKGDGIYGYTF.

The rearrangement joins TRBV4-2 to TRBJ1-1; D is perhaps TRBD1 (5 bases). There are 15 residues in the CDR3. Trimming shortened V by 5 bases and J by 1 base, and 14 bases separated the two germline ends. CDR1 is LGHNA and CDR2 is YNFKEQ in the germline V gene. The CDR3 nucleotides are TGTGCCAGCAGCTTCCTGACAGTGACGAACACTGAAGCTTTCTTT. It translates to CASSFLTVTNTEAFF.

CDR3 in amino acids: CASSIYRGEETQYF. DNA of the CDR3: TGTGCCAGTAGTATATACAGGGGCGAAGAGACCCAGTACTTC. The chain is built from TRBV19 and TRBJ2-5, with 7 nucleotides matching TRBD1. CDR3 size: 14 residues. Germline CDR1 LNHDA, CDR2 SQIVND (reference sequence). V shed 2 bases and J 3 bases; nucleotides not matched to a gene: 3. Full variable domain (rest looked up from reference TRBV19 and TRBJ2-5): DGGITQSPKYLFRKEGQNVTLSCEQNLNHDAMYWYRQDPGQGLRLIYYSQIVNDFQKGDIAEGYSVSREKKESFPLTVTSAQKNPTAFYLCASSIYRGEETQYFGPGTRLLVL.

The V call is TRBV27, the J call TRBJ1-3; tentatively, D is TRBD1 (6 bases). The CDR3 runs 15 residues. V was shortened by 5 bases and J by 0 bases, with 11 bases between the two germline ends. Germline V lookup: CDR1 MNHEY, CDR2 SMNVEV (reference sequence). The CDR3 nucleotides read TGTGCCAGCAGTGGACAGTCCGACTCTGGAAACACCATATATTTT. This encodes CASSGQSDSGNTIYF.